Shown below are 8 T cell receptor beta chains from a single sample sequenced in a study of T-cell reconstitution after alpha-beta-depleted transplantation in children. Researchers prepared the TCRbeta library using unique molecular identifiers, the study reports. Each CDR3 protein is one row after TCRdb ran MiXCR on the PCR reads. The data contain about 90,000 distinct CDR3 sequences, around 16% of them singletons. Specimen: PBMCs, mostly from graft donor cells, collected 180 days after TCRalphabeta/CD19-depleted stem cell transplant. Source of these receptors: a male patient aged 2 to 9 who had a stem cell transplant for acute lymphoblastic leukemia, so the T cells may come from the graft donor.

This clonotype has at least ten counts. This chain uses TRBV5-6 with TRBJ2-3; 7 nucleotides agree with TRBD1. The ends lost 3 bases at V and 0 bases at J; junction bases unmatched: 16. Germline-derived CDR1 and CDR2 are SGHDT and YYEEEE. The CDR3 covers 19 residues. CDR3 in DNA: TGTGCCAGCAGCTCGCAGACAGGGCGAGGGGGTACTAGCACAGATACGCAGTATTTT. This gives the protein CASSSQTGRGGTSTDTQYF.

V usage is TRBV7-2 and J usage is TRBJ1-4; TRBD1 is a possible D gene (6 bases). This CDR3 has 14 residues. Trimming removed 5 bases from V and 7 bases from J, with 14 bases in between. Germline V gene data show CDR1 as SGHTA and CDR2 as FQGNSA. The CDR3, as DNA: TGTGCCAGCAGCCAAACAGGGTTGGGTGAAAAACTGTTTTTT. It codes for CASSQTGLGEKLFF.

The chain couples TRBV5-6 to TRBJ2-1, with D unresolved. CDR1 and CDR2 from the germline V gene are SGHDT and YYEEEE. Trimming left V 5 bases short and J 12 bases short, with 24 bases between. CDR3 length: 15 amino acids. CDR3 loop: CASRVSGSPIRAQFF. The CDR3, as DNA: TGTGCCAGCAGGGTTTCAGGTTCCCCTATCCGTGCGCAGTTCTTC.

The chain couples TRBV7-8 to TRBJ2-3; D is ambiguous. CDR3 length: 17 residues. V lost 5 bases, J lost 0 bases, and 18 bases lay in between. CDR1 and CDR2 from the germline V gene are SGHVS and FQNEAQ. The CDR3 protein is CASSPLSAKPSTDTQYF. The CDR3 nucleotides are TGTGCCAGCAGCCCCCTCAGCGCTAAACCGAGCACAGATACGCAGTATTTT.

This clonotype was counted between two and nine times. The J gene is TRBJ2-7, the V gene TRBV12-3 or TRBV12-4; 7 bases fit TRBD1. The CDR3 consists of 15 residues. V gave up 4 bases and J gave up 0 bases; unmatched junction bases: 6. The CDR3 DNA follows: TGTGCCAGCAGTTCTCCACAGGGGAGCTCCTACGAGCAGTACTTC. It specifies CASSSPQGSSYEQYF.

This clonotype was seen at least ten times. The chain recombines TRBV5-1 with TRBJ1-5, with 7 bases matching TRBD1. Germline loops: CDR1 SGHRS, CDR2 YFSETQ. This CDR3 contains 14 residues. The V gene end was trimmed by 0 bases and the J gene end by 5 bases; junction bases not matched to a gene: 2. The CDR3 sequence: CASSLGQGDQPQHF. Here the CDR3 DNA reads TGCGCCAGCAGCTTGGGCCAGGGGGATCAGCCCCAGCATTTT.

This clonotype occurred a few times. The chain has TRBV5-1 and TRBJ2-5; no reliable D call. Germline CDR1 reads SGHRS; CDR2 reads YFSETQ. V lost 2 bases and J lost 4, with 12 bases in between. The CDR3 runs to 14 residues. In nucleotides, the CDR3 is TGCGCCAGCAGCTTTCGGGTGACCGGAGAGACCCAGTACTTC. Its translation: CASSFRVTGETQYF.

In its sample, this clonotype was seen a few times. V usage is TRBV7-2 and J usage is TRBJ2-7, with D possibly matching TRBD2 (5 bases). Trimming removed 5 bases from V and 4 bases from J, with 15 bases in between. CDR3 length: 14 residues. Germline V gene sequence: CDR1 SGHTA, CDR2 FQGNSA. CDR3 amino acids: CASSAQPGSYEQYF. CDR3 nucleotide sequence: TGTGCCAGCAGCGCACAACCGGGAAGTTACGAGCAGTACTTC.